The T cell receptor beta chain described here comes from a study of blood T cell repertoires in COVID-19. Overall study context: Whether acute or convalescent, the COVID-19 samples came from the United States, Italy and Spain. From T cells, B-cell-depleted T cells, or PBMCs came the material, which was cDNA or gDNA.

Trimming took off 0 bases at V and 5 bases at J, with 14 bases between the two ends. CDR3 length: 15 residues. Germline assignment: CDR1 SGHRS and CDR2 YFSETQ. Methods used by the authors: Counts of nucleated cells, estimated from reference gene primer amplification, were obtained. The repertoire was sequenced with immunoSEQ multiplex PCR; TCRdb's copy has only in-frame clones and lacks some. V, J and clone size were drawn from that table, and D and trimming were deduced from the DNA. Of about 140,000 clones in the sample, around 84% were seen once. This clone was found a few times. The chain is built from TRBV5-1 and TRBJ1-1; D is perhaps TRBD1 (5 bases). Sequencing input: peripheral blood. The source of this sequence is a human donor in a cohort sampled during active COVID-19. The CDR3 sequence: CASSLVGGGPTEAFF. In DNA form, the CDR3 reads TGCGCCAGCAGCTTGGTAGGCGGGGGTCCAACTGAAGCTTTCTTT.